A single sample is the source of the 26 T cell receptor beta chains below, sequenced in a study of CD8+ T cells in alopecia areata. Isolated RNA was reverse transcribed into cDNA used as the sequencing template. Some clones are missing from TCRdb's copy, which holds only in-frame ones; the method was immunoSEQ multiplex PCR. The profile shows more than 95,000 clones, 55% to 80% of them singletons. Sequenced: CD4+ T cells sorted from blood. The source of these receptors is a human donor in good health.

This chain links TRBV4-2 with TRBJ2-2, with D possibly TRBD1 on 6 matching bases. This CDR3 contains 15 residues. CDR1 LGHNA and CDR2 YNFKEQ come from the germline V gene. Trimming removed 2 bases at V and 1 base at J, with 8 bases between. In DNA, the CDR3 is TGTGCCAGCAGCCAACCGGGACAGAACACCGGGGAGCTGTTTTTT. Its translation is CASSQPGQNTGELFF.

This chain links TRBV4-2 with TRBJ2-1; perhaps D is TRBD1 or TRBD2 (5 bases each). Trimming removed 1 base at V and 5 bases at J, with 12 bases between. Germline V gene sequence: CDR1 LGHNA, CDR2 YNFKEQ. The CDR3 is 15 residues long. CDR3 in amino acids: CASSQASRGDNEQFF. CDR3 bases: TGTGCCAGCAGCCAAGCCTCCCGAGGGGACAATGAGCAGTTCTTC.

This clone was recorded a few times. The chain uses TRBV7-8 and TRBJ1-2, with 8 bases lining up with TRBD1. This CDR3 contains 14 residues. CDR1 is SGHVS, CDR2 FQNEAQ, per germline. After removal of 4 bases from V and 4 bases from J, the junction contained 5 bases not matched to a gene. The CDR3 is CASSSRQGLYGYTF. Here the CDR3 DNA reads TGTGCCAGCAGCTCCCGACAGGGGCTCTATGGCTACACCTTC.

This chain connects TRBV15 to TRBJ2-3; D ambiguous. Germline CDR1 is LNHNV and CDR2 is YYDKDF (reference sequence). Trimming shortened V by 0 bases and J by 5 bases, and 6 bases separated the two germline ends. This CDR3 comprises 13 residues. The CDR3: CATSRDPEDTQYF. The CDR3 nucleotides read TGTGCCACCAGCAGAGATCCCGAAGATACGCAGTATTTT.

V usage is TRBV28 and J usage is TRBJ1-2, with D possibly matching TRBD1 (6 bases). V shed 6 bases and J shed 4 bases, with 12 bases lying between them. This CDR3 has 13 amino acids. CDR1 MDHEN and CDR2 SYDVKM come from the germline V gene. The DNA for the CDR3 is TGTGCCAGCAGGACCCGGACAGTCTATGGCTACACCTTC. It codes for CASRTRTVYGYTF.

The chain has TRBV2 and TRBJ1-6; 7 bases line up with TRBD1. V was pared by 6 bases and J by 7 bases, with 6 bases of the junction left unmatched. The CDR3 spans 14 residues. The V gene's germline CDR1 is SNHLY and CDR2 FYNNEI. For the CDR3, the DNA is TGTGCCAGCAGCTTAGGACAGGCCAATTCACCCCTCCACTTT. It yields the protein CASSLGQANSPLHF.

This chain connects TRBV4-1 to TRBJ2-5, with 7 bases that match TRBD2. CDR3 length: 17 residues. Germline trimming cut 0 bases from V and 2 bases from J; bases unmatched to any gene: 9. CDR1 and CDR2 from the germline V gene are MGHRA and YSYEKL. CDR3 nucleotide sequence: TGCGCCAGCAGCCAAGATGGGGGGGGAACCAGACAAGAGACCCAGTACTTC. Its protein product is CASSQDGGGTRQETQYF.

V is TRBV4-1 and J is TRBJ2-3; 8 positions agree with TRBD2. This CDR3 is 14 amino acids long. Germline V gene data show CDR1 as MGHRA and CDR2 as YSYEKL. V shed 0 bases, J shed 9 bases, and the junction held 5 bases outside the gene matches. The CDR3 protein is CASSQDPGGGTQYF. The CDR3 region has the DNA TGCGCCAGCAGCCAAGATCCGGGCGGGGGGACGCAGTATTTT.

This clone came up a few times. This chain uses TRBV25-1 with TRBJ1-2, with 9 positions matching TRBD1. Germline-derived CDR1 and CDR2 are MGHDK and SYGVNS. The CDR3 loop spans 15 amino acids. The V segment lost 6 bases and the J segment 3 bases; nucleotides outside the gene matches: 8. The CDR3 is CASRGQGLTYYGYTF. The CDR3 nucleotides read TGTGCCAGCAGGGGACAGGGACTCACCTACTATGGCTACACCTTC.

The chain has TRBV15 and TRBJ1-2; D is undetermined. Trimming shortened V by 0 bases and J by 3 bases, and 8 bases separated the two germline ends. Germline-derived CDR1 and CDR2 are LNHNV and YYDKDF (reference sequence). This CDR3 comprises 14 residues. The CDR3 region has the DNA TGTGCCACCAGCAGAGAAACAGTGCACTATGGCTACACCTTC. Its protein is CATSRETVHYGYTF.

The rearrangement joins TRBV13 to TRBJ2-6; D is uncertain. This CDR3 contains 15 residues. CDR1 and CDR2 from the germline V gene are PRHDT and FYEKMQ (reference sequence). Deletions cut 6 bases from V and 2 bases from J, with 11 bases between. CDR3 loop: CASRPSRTGANVLTF. The DNA of the CDR3 is TGTGCCAGCAGGCCCTCACGGACTGGGGCCAACGTCCTGACTTTC.

The rearrangement links TRBV7-2 to TRBJ2-3, with 9 nucleotides matching TRBD2. Germline V gene sequence: CDR1 SGHTA, CDR2 FQGNSA. The J segment lost 1 base and the V segment lost 3 bases, leaving 5 bases of the junction unmatched. The length of the CDR3 is 16 residues. The CDR3 nucleotides read TGTGCCAGCAGCTTCGAGGTAGCGGGAGGCACAGATACGCAGTATTTT. This encodes CASSFEVAGGTDTQYF.

V usage is TRBV7-3 and J usage is TRBJ2-5; a weak D match, TRBD2 (5 bases). Per the germline V gene, CDR1 is SGHTA and CDR2 is FQGTGA. The CDR3 totals 15 residues. With 0 bases removed from V and 4 bases from J, the gap between germline ends came to 12 bases. CDR3 nucleotide sequence: TGTGCCAGCAGCTTAACGGGCCTTCGGGGAGAGACCCAGTACTTC. This codes for CASSLTGLRGETQYF.

The chain combines TRBV4-2 with TRBJ1-2, with 9 bases lining up with TRBD1. Germline V gene lookup returns CDR1 LGHNA and CDR2 YNFKEQ. This CDR3 contains 17 residues. V shed 0 bases, J shed 6 bases, and the junction held 11 bases outside the gene matches. The CDR3 is CASSQEGAVGTGNGYTF. CDR3 in DNA: TGTGCCAGCAGCCAAGAAGGGGCCGTCGGGACAGGGAATGGCTACACCTTC.

V is TRBV7-9 and J is TRBJ2-4; D unclear. Trimming removed 5 bases from V and 4 bases from J, with 15 bases in between. In germline, CDR1 is SEHNR, CDR2 FQNEAQ (reference sequence). The CDR3 runs 15 residues. The CDR3: CASSPPGVAKNIQYF. The CDR3 coding sequence is TGTGCCAGCAGCCCCCCCGGAGTGGCGAAAAACATTCAGTACTTC.

V is TRBV6-5 and J is TRBJ1-4; maybe TRBD1 (6 bases). CDR1 and CDR2 (germline): MNHEY, SVGAGI. Trimming cost V 6 bases and J 8 bases, with 13 bases left between them. The CDR3 consists of 13 residues. CDR3 in DNA: TGTGCCAGCAGGAGCAGGGGAGCGGAAAAACTGTTTTTT. Residues: CASRSRGAEKLFF.

The chain links TRBV5-4 to TRBJ2-3; 15 positions agree with TRBD2. The CDR3 sequence is 18 residues long. Trimming took 7 bases from V and 2 from J; bases not matched to a gene: 11. The V gene's germline CDR1 is SGHNT and CDR2 YYREEE (reference sequence). The CDR3 region has the DNA TGTGCCAGCCAACCGGGACTAGCGGGGGGTCTTTCCACAGATACGCAGTATTTT. Encoded protein: CASQPGLAGGLSTDTQYF.

The gene calls are TRBV7-9 and TRBJ1-2, with D perhaps TRBD1 (6 bases). Trimming took 1 base from V and 1 from J, leaving 13 bases between them. CDR1 is SEHNR, CDR2 FQNEAQ, per germline (reference sequence). This CDR3 contains 16 residues. Here the CDR3 DNA reads TGTGCCAGCAGCTTAGACCGGGACACGATTAACTATGGCTACACCTTC. Its protein is CASSLDRDTINYGYTF. Filled out from reference TRBV7-9 and TRBJ1-2, the complete variable domain reads DTGVSQNPRHKITKRGQNVTFRCDPISEHNRLYWYRQTLGQGPEFLTYFQNEAQLEKSRLLSDRFSAERPKGSFSTLEIQRTEQGDSAMYLCASSLDRDTINYGYTFGSGTRLTVV.

This clone was recorded a few times. The V gene is TRBV2, the J gene TRBJ2-7; TRBD1 might be the D (5 bases). Germline-derived CDR1 and CDR2 are SNHLY and FYNNEI. The V end lost 0 bases, the J end lost 1 base, and 16 bases lay between the germline ends. CDR3 size: 17 residues. The CDR3 DNA is TGTGCCAGCAGTGAAGCTAGTGGTTTGGGGCTATCCTACGAGCAGTACTTC. Amino acids: CASSEASGLGLSYEQYF. Variable domain in full (rest from reference TRBV2 and TRBJ2-7): EPEVTQTPSHQVTQMGQEVILRCVPISNHLYFYWYRQILGQKVEFLVSFYNNEISEKSEIFDDQFSVERPDGSNFTLKIRSTKLEDSAMYFCASSEASGLGLSYEQYFGPGTRLTVT.

The rearrangement joins TRBV7-2 to TRBJ2-7; D is perhaps TRBD1 (5 bases). Trimming pared 5 bases from V and 8 bases from J, leaving 16 bases between. CDR1 and CDR2 from the germline V gene are SGHTA and FQGNSA. This CDR3 comprises 13 residues. The CDR3: CASSTPTDEQQYF. The CDR3 nucleotides read TGTGCCAGCAGCACGCCGACAGACGAGCAGCAGTACTTC.

The chain employs TRBV30 and TRBJ1-2; D gene ambiguous. Trimming shortened V by 2 bases and J by 4 bases, and 11 bases separated the two germline ends. Germline assignment: CDR1 GTSNPN and CDR2 SVGIG (reference sequence). This CDR3 comprises 13 residues. CDR3: CAWSLNKFYGYTF. The CDR3, as DNA: TGTGCCTGGAGTCTTAACAAGTTCTATGGCTACACCTTC.

The chain has TRBV30 and TRBJ1-2, with TRBD1 identical over 12 bases. Germline loops: CDR1 GTSNPN, CDR2 SVGIG (reference sequence). With 0 bases clipped from V and 4 bases from J, the junction kept 6 bases outside the gene matches. The CDR3 has 16 amino acids. This CDR3 reads CAWSVKGTGGGYGYTF. The CDR3 DNA reads as TGTGCCTGGAGTGTAAAGGGGACAGGGGGCGGCTATGGCTACACCTTC.

This chain uses TRBV14 with TRBJ2-2, with 8 bases aligning to TRBD2. The CDR3 extends over 18 amino acids. The germline gives CDR1 SGHDN, CDR2 FVKESK. V lost 1 base and J lost 0; bases outside the gene matches: 7. CDR3 in amino acids: CASSQVRPGLANTGELFF. In DNA, the CDR3 is TGTGCCAGCAGCCAAGTGCGGCCGGGACTAGCGAACACCGGGGAGCTGTTTTTT.

As to this clone: Other nucleotide sequences in the sample specify the same CDR3. The rearrangement uses TRBV2 and TRBJ1-3; D unclear. The CDR3 totals 15 residues. CDR1 and CDR2 (germline): SNHLY, FYNNEI. With 2 bases removed from V and 0 bases from J, the gap between germline ends came to 8 bases. The CDR3 sequence: CASSESRSSGNTIYF. The CDR3, as DNA: TGTGCCAGCAGTGAATCCAGAAGCTCTGGAAACACCATATATTTT.

CDR3 region: CASSEMTGFLGYSNQPQHF. CDR3 sequence (DNA): TGTGCCAGCAGTGAGATGACAGGGTTCCTAGGATATAGCAATCAGCCCCAGCATTTT. The V call is TRBV2, the J call TRBJ1-5, with 7 nucleotides matching TRBD1. Per the germline V gene, CDR1 is SNHLY and CDR2 is FYNNEI. V dropped 3 bases and J dropped 0; count of bases not matched to a gene: 14. This CDR3 has 19 residues.

A single count supports this clone. The chain joins TRBV6-5 to TRBJ2-3; D is ambiguous. Trimming removed 2 bases at V and 3 bases at J, with 6 bases between. The CDR3 totals 13 residues. The V gene's germline CDR1 is MNHEY and CDR2 SVGAGI. The DNA for the CDR3 is TGTGCCAGCAGTTACGACTTAACAGATACGCAGTATTTT. It is translated as CASSYDLTDTQYF.